One and the same sample provided the 14 T cell receptor beta chains below, sequenced in a study of T cell responses to AZD1222 COVID-19 vaccine. Method: immunoSEQ multiplex PCR; TCRdb's copy keeps in-frame clones and lacks some. This sample carries tens of thousands of clones, roughly 87% of them seen once, and the ten largest clones take 24%. Sequencing used peripheral blood, obtained on day 0 of AZD1222 vaccination. Source of these receptors: an adult in good health.

The V call is TRBV27, the J call TRBJ2-1, with D tentatively TRBD1 or TRBD2 (5 bases each). CDR1 is MNHEY and CDR2 is SMNVEV in the germline V gene (reference sequence). V was clipped by 5 bases and J by 6 bases, with 17 bases between them. The CDR3 loop spans 15 amino acids. The CDR3 region has the DNA TGTGCCAGCAGTCCTGGGACCGGTCGTGTCAATGAGCAGTTCTTC. It is translated as CASSPGTGRVNEQFF.

This chain uses TRBV7-9 with TRBJ1-1; unclear D gene. V lost 5 bases and J 6 bases, leaving 7 bases between the germline ends. Germline CDR1 is SEHNR and CDR2 is FQNEAQ (reference sequence). The CDR3 length is 11 residues. The CDR3 here is CASSRDPEAFF. CDR3 nucleotides: TGTGCCAGCAGCCGTGATCCTGAAGCTTTCTTT. The variable domain in full, completed from reference TRBV7-9 and TRBJ1-1, reads DTGVSQNPRHKITKRGQNVTFRCDPISEHNRLYWYRQTLGQGPEFLTYFQNEAQLEKSRLLSDRFSAERPKGSFSTLEIQRTEQGDSAMYLCASSRDPEAFFGQGTRLTVV.

This clone was counted between two and nine times. This chain joins TRBV19 and TRBJ1-4, with 9 bases matching TRBD1. The CDR3 consists of 14 residues. Germline CDR1 LNHDA, CDR2 SQIVND (reference sequence). V trimming: 7 bases; J trimming: 5 bases; junction bases outside the gene matches: 5. The CDR3 DNA reads as TGTGCCAGTAAAGGGACAGGGCCAAATGAAAAACTGTTTTTT. It yields the protein CASKGTGPNEKLFF.

The DNA for the CDR3 is TGTGCCAGTAGTATTAGTGGCTCTGGGGCCAACGTCCTGACTTTC. It specifies CASSISGSGANVLTF. J is TRBJ2-6 and V is TRBV19; D is undetermined. This CDR3 is 15 amino acids long. Germline CDR1 and CDR2: LNHDA and SQIVND (reference sequence). Trimming removed 3 bases at V and 0 bases at J, with 6 bases between.

Here the CDR3 reads CASRTQGATYEQYF. The CDR3 region has the DNA TGTGCCAGCAGGACACAGGGGGCAACCTACGAGCAGTACTTC. This chain connects TRBV2 to TRBJ2-7; 9 positions agree with TRBD1. Looked up from germline, CDR1 is SNHLY and CDR2 is FYNNEI. V shed 6 bases and J 2 bases; nucleotides not matched to a gene: 5. This CDR3 is 14 amino acids long.

V and J are TRBV28 and TRBJ1-6, with 7 positions matching TRBD1. V lost 3 bases and J lost 12; bases outside the gene matches: 8. The CDR3 sequence is 14 residues long. Per the germline V gene, CDR1 is MDHEN and CDR2 is SYDVKM. CDR3 DNA sequence: TGTGCCAGCAGTTTGAGGGGGCTTCTCGGACCCCTCCACTTT. Protein product: CASSLRGLLGPLHF.

The chain recombines TRBV10-2 with TRBJ2-1, with unresolved D. The CDR3 runs 12 residues. Trimming took off 2 bases at V and 3 bases at J, with 2 bases between the two ends. CDR1 and CDR2 (germline): WSHSY, SAAADI. Here the CDR3 DNA reads TGCGCCAGCAGTGAGCTCTACAATGAGCAGTTCTTC. Translating it yields CASSELYNEQFF.

The rearrangement joins TRBV5-5 to TRBJ1-4; tentative D call: TRBD1 (6 bases). The CDR3 loop spans 15 amino acids. Germline CDR1 is SGHKS and CDR2 is YYEKEE (reference sequence). V was trimmed by 4 bases and J by 0 bases, leaving 10 bases between them. The CDR3 DNA sequence: TGTGCCAGCAGCAGGGGGGCTGCAACTAATGAAAAACTGTTTTTT. Encoded protein: CASSRGAATNEKLFF.

The gene calls are TRBV7-6 and TRBJ2-3; no definite D call. CDR3 size: 13 residues. The germline CDR1 and CDR2 sequences are SGHVS and FNYEAQ. Deletions cut 6 bases from V and 8 bases from J, with 15 bases between. CDR3 amino acids: CASRPDALGTQYF. The CDR3 region has the DNA TGTGCCAGCAGACCCGACGCCCTGGGTACGCAGTATTTT.

CDR3 residues: CATSRDPLAGGYNEQFF. CDR3 DNA sequence: TGTGCCACCAGCAGAGATCCCCTAGCGGGGGGGTACAATGAGCAGTTCTTC. The chain carries TRBV15 and TRBJ2-1, with 12 positions matching TRBD2. Germline V gene sequence: CDR1 LNHNV, CDR2 YYDKDF (reference sequence). V was clipped by 0 bases and J by 4 bases; unmatched bases: 4. This CDR3 is 17 amino acids long. Full variable domain (outside the CDR3, taken from reference TRBV15 and TRBJ2-1): DAMVIQNPRYQVTQFGKPVTLSCSQTLNHNVMYWYQQKSSQAPKLLFHYYDKDFNNEADTPDNFQSRRPNTSFCFLDIRSPGLGDTAMYLCATSRDPLAGGYNEQFFGPGTRLTVL.

V is TRBV4-2 and J is TRBJ1-5, with 11 nucleotides matching TRBD1. The CDR3 totals 17 residues. Germline values: CDR1 LGHNA, CDR2 YNFKEQ. Trimming took 2 bases from V and 6 from J; bases not matched to a gene: 9. In nucleotides, the CDR3 is TGTGCCAGCAGCCAATTGGTGGGGGGGACAGGGGGTCAGCCCCAGCATTTT. This encodes CASSQLVGGTGGQPQHF.

The J gene is TRBJ2-3, the V gene TRBV18; 12 nucleotides match TRBD1. CDR3 length: 16 amino acids. Germline lookup yields CDR1 KGHSH and CDR2 LQKENI. Germline trimming cut 5 bases from V and 5 bases from J; bases unmatched to any gene: 8. The CDR3 protein is CASSSGTGGAGDTQYF. DNA for the CDR3: TGTGCCAGCTCAAGTGGGACAGGGGGCGCGGGAGATACGCAGTATTTT.

CDR3 residues: CASSHREGAFF. The CDR3 DNA is TGTGCCAGCAGCCACAGGGAAGGAGCTTTCTTT. The chain has TRBV6-5 and TRBJ1-1; D may be TRBD1 (6 bases). Trimming stripped 6 bases from V and 10 bases from J, with 12 bases between. Germline CDR1 is MNHEY and CDR2 is SVGAGI. There are 11 residues in the CDR3.

V and J are TRBV10-2 and TRBJ2-3; D call uncertain. V lost 6 bases, J lost 1 base, and 8 bases lay in between. The CDR3 length is 13 residues. Looked up from germline, CDR1 is WSHSY and CDR2 is SAAADI. CDR3 region: CASRVEGTDTQYF. The CDR3 nucleotides read TGCGCCAGCAGGGTCGAGGGCACAGATACGCAGTATTTT.